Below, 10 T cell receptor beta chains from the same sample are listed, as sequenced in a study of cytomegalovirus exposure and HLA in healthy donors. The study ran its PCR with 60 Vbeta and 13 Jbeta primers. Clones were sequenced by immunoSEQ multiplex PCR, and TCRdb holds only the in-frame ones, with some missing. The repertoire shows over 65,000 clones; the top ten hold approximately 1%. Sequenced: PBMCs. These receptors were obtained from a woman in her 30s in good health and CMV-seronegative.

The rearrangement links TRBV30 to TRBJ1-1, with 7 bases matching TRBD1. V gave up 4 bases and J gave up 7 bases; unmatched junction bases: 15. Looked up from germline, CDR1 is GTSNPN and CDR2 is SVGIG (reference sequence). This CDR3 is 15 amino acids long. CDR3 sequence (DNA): TGTGCCTGGAAGTATTCGGCGACAGGGCATGATGAAGCTTTCTTT. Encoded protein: CAWKYSATGHDEAFF.

The CDR3 region has the DNA TGCGCCAGCAGCTTTAGCGGGAGGGCCTTGGATGAGCAGTTCTTC. It is translated as CASSFSGRALDEQFF. The chain carries TRBV5-1 and TRBJ2-1; 11 bases fit TRBD2. V shed 2 bases, J shed 8 bases, and the junction held 6 bases outside the gene matches. The CDR3 is made up of 15 amino acids. Germline CDR1 and CDR2: SGHRS and YFSETQ.

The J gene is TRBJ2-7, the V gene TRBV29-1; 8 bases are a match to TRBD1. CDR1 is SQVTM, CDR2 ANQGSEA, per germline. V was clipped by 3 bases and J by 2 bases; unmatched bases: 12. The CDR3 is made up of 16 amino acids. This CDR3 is CSVERYTGGIAYEQYF. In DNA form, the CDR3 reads TGCAGCGTTGAGAGATATACAGGGGGAATCGCCTACGAGCAGTACTTC.

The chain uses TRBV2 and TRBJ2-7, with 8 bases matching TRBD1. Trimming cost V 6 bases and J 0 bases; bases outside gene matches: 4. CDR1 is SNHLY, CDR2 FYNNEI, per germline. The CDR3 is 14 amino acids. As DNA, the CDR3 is TGTGCCAGCAGAGGGACAGGCGTCTCCTACGAGCAGTACTTC. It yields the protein CASRGTGVSYEQYF. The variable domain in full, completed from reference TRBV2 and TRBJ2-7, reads EPEVTQTPSHQVTQMGQEVILRCVPISNHLYFYWYRQILGQKVEFLVSFYNNEISEKSEIFDDQFSVERPDGSNFTLKIRSTKLEDSAMYFCASRGTGVSYEQYFGPGTRLTVT.

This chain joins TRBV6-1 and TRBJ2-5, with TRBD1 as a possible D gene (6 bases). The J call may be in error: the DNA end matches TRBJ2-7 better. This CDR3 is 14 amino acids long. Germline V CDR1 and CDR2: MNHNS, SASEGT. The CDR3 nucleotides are TGTGCCAGCAGAGGGTCAGGGGTAGTGTACGAGCAGTACTTC. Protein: CASRGSGVVYEQYF.

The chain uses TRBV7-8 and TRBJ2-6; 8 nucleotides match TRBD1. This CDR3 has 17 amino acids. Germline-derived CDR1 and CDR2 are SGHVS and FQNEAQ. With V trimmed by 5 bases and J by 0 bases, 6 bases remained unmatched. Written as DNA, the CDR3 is TGTGCCAGCAGCCCCCGGGACAGGAGCTCTGGGGCCAACGTCCTGACTTTC. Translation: CASSPRDRSSGANVLTF.

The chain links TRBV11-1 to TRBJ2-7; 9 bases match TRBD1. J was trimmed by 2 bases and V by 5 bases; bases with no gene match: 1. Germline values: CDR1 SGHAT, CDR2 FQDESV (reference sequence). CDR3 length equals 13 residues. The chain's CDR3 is CASSRQGAYEQYF. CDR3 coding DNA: TGTGCCAGCAGCCGACAGGGGGCCTACGAGCAGTACTTC.

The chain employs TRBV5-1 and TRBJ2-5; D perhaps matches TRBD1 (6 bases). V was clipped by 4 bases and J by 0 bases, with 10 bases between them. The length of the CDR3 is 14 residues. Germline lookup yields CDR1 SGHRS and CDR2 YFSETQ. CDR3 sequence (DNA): TGCGCCAGCAGCGGGACACCGTACCAAGAGACCCAGTACTTC. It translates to CASSGTPYQETQYF.

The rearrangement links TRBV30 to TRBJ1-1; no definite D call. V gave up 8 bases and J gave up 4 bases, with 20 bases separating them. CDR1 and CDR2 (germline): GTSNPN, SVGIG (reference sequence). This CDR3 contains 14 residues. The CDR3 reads CAQREGGQSTEAFF. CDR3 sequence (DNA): TGTGCCCAGAGGGAGGGAGGGCAGAGCACTGAAGCTTTCTTT.

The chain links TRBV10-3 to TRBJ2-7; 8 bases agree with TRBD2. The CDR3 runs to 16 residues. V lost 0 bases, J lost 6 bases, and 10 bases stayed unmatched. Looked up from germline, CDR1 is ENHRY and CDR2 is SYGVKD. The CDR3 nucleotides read TGTGCCATCAGTGAGTCGCGACCCGGGAGGGACGCCGAGCAGTACTTC. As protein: CAISESRPGRDAEQYF.